This TCR beta chain emerged from a study of CD8+ T cells in alopecia areata. About the study: Treated individuals took tofacitinib by mouth, 5 to 10 mg twice daily.

Extracted RNA was reverse transcribed, and the resulting cDNA served as sequencing template. Sequenced by immunoSEQ multiplex PCR; TCRdb stores in-frame clones only, minus some. Here the sample spans just over 150,000 clones, about 71% being singletons. Trimming pared 4 bases from V and 4 bases from J, leaving 12 bases between. This CDR3 has 13 residues. Germline V gives CDR1 SQVTM, CDR2 ANQGSEA. Documented treatment: oral pan-JAK inhibitor, 5-10 mg twice daily. The clonotype originates from a human donor with alopecia areata. The sample in question was CD4+ T cells sorted from blood, obtained at week 4, from a patient treated with tofacitinib. This chain joins TRBV29-1 and TRBJ2-3; D may be TRBD2 (5 bases). The CDR3 loop is CSVGRGRADTQYF. CDR3 DNA sequence: TGCAGCGTTGGACGGGGAAGGGCAGATACGCAGTATTTT.